This T cell receptor (beta chain) was retrieved from a study of T cell repertoires in cytomegalovirus infection. This clonotype has at least ten counts. The antigen is unknown. TCRdb independently ran MiXCR on the reads; one entry per CDR3 protein. The table lists about 830,000 distinct CDR3 sequences, 32% of them singletons. The source was cultured CD8+ T cells from PBMCs, collected from culture after CMV antigen stimulation. The sequence derives from a human donor in good health (CMV status not recorded). Some clones in this sample may be carry-over from other donors' samples.

The CDR3 here is CASSLGAGTNSPLHF. DNA for the CDR3: TGTGCCAGCAGCTTAGGGGCCGGGACAAATTCACCCCTCCACTTT. This chain connects TRBV7-8 to TRBJ1-6, with D possibly being TRBD1 (6 bases). CDR1 and CDR2 (germline): SGHVS, FQNEAQ. V was shortened by 1 base and J by 7 bases, with 11 bases between the two germline ends. The CDR3 consists of 15 residues.